This T cell receptor beta chain is drawn from a study of shared clonotypes between healthy human individuals. Study results and limitations: Compared with memory subsets, naive subsets generally had larger estimated richness. Expectations were that clonotype sharing among donors would be affected by sequencing depth. Unshared clonotypes carried lower generation probabilities than those common to all four donors.

For this clone: Its antigen is currently unknown.

V shed 6 bases, J shed 7 bases, and the junction held 13 bases outside the gene matches. Germline CDR1 and CDR2: PRHDT and FYEKMQ (reference sequence). This CDR3 is 16 amino acids long. Naivety among CD8 cells was defined by CD45RO negativity and positive CCR7 selection, thereby excluding terminally differentiated effector memory CD45RA+ cells. The DNA input per sorted-subset replicate PCR was roughly 180 ng, corresponding to 25,000 to 35,000 T cell genomes. Produced via immunoSEQ multiplex PCR; TCRdb's table is partial and in-frame only. Of roughly 2.1 million clones listed, 90% to 95% are singletons.

The rearrangement uses TRBV13 and TRBJ2-1, with TRBD1 matching over 9 bases. This TCR was sampled from a man aged 18 to 30 in good health. Some clones in this sample may be carry-over from other donors' samples. Sequencing was performed on naive CD8+ T cells from PBMCs. In DNA, the CDR3 is TGTGCCAGCAGAGATACAGGGGGCTCCCCGAGGAATGAGCAGTTCTTC. The encoded protein is CASRDTGGSPRNEQFF.